A single sample is the source of the 17 T cell receptor beta chains below, sequenced in a study of blood T cell repertoires in COVID-19. Sequencing used immunoSEQ multiplex PCR; TCRdb keeps in-frame clones, though not all of them. The sample lists over 150,000 clones, just under 85% seen once, with 25% to 30% in the top ten. Material: peripheral blood. The receptor set was obtained from a woman aged 55-69 years with acute or convalescent COVID-19.

The chain is built from TRBV27 and TRBJ1-2; D perhaps matches TRBD1 (6 bases). The CDR3 contains 14 residues. The V gene's germline CDR1 is MNHEY and CDR2 SMNVEV (reference sequence). V lost 5 bases, J lost 4 bases, and 14 bases lay in between. The CDR3 DNA reads as TGTGCCAGCAGTCCCCGAGGACAGAGCTATGGCTACACCTTC. This gives the protein CASSPRGQSYGYTF.

The rearrangement links TRBV7-2 to TRBJ2-2, with D possibly being TRBD1 (5 bases). This CDR3 has 18 amino acids. In germline, CDR1 is SGHTA, CDR2 FQGNSA. The germline V and J ends were trimmed by 8 bases and 2 bases, with 24 bases remaining between them. The CDR3 DNA follows: TGTGCCAGCCCCCGCCATTCTGCTCAGGGAAGCAACACCGGGGAGCTGTTTTTT. It encodes CASPRHSAQGSNTGELFF.

The chain has TRBV5-1 and TRBJ2-3, with a weak D call TRBD1 (5 bases). The length of the CDR3 is 14 residues. V gave up 4 bases and J gave up 2 bases, with 11 bases separating them. CDR1 is SGHRS, CDR2 YFSETQ, per germline. The CDR3 sequence: CASSVDRNTDTQYF. CDR3 nucleotide sequence: TGCGCCAGCAGCGTTGACAGAAACACAGATACGCAGTATTTT.

In this sample, this clone turned up once. This sequence joins TRBV7-9 and TRBJ1-5, with 10 bases matching TRBD1. The germline V gene encodes CDR1 SEHNR and CDR2 FQNEAQ (reference sequence). CDR3 length equals 18 residues. J was trimmed by 2 bases and V by 1 base; bases with no gene match: 8. CDR3 residues: CASSLEGQGTLGNQPQHF. CDR3 nucleotide sequence: TGTGCCAGCAGCTTAGAGGGACAGGGGACCCTTGGCAATCAGCCCCAGCATTTT.

This chain joins TRBV28 and TRBJ1-2; D gene ambiguous. The V gene's germline CDR1 is MDHEN and CDR2 SYDVKM. The V gene lost 6 bases and the J gene lost 3 bases, with 11 bases spanning the gap. CDR3 size: 13 residues. The CDR3 DNA reads as TGTGCCAGCAGAAACGCGGTAGACTATGGCTACACCTTC. Protein: CASRNAVDYGYTF.

The genes are TRBV3-1 (or the pseudogene TRBV3-2) and TRBJ1-2; tentative D call: TRBD1 (5 bases). The CDR3 has 14 amino acids. Trimming took 4 bases from V and 4 from J, leaving 13 bases between them. Per germline, CDR1 LGHDT and CDR2 YNNKEL (reference sequence). The CDR3 here is CASSPGTYSYGYTF. The DNA for the CDR3 is TGTGCCAGCAGCCCCGGGACTTACAGCTATGGCTACACCTTC.

In nucleotides, the CDR3 is TGCGCCAGCAGCCCTGAGACTATACCGAGCACAGATACGCAGTATTTT. This codes for CASSPETIPSTDTQYF. V is TRBV4-1 and J is TRBJ2-3, with TRBD2 as a possible D gene (5 bases). In germline, CDR1 is MGHRA, CDR2 YSYEKL. The CDR3 has 16 residues. V was pared by 4 bases and J by 0 bases, with 14 bases between.

V and J are TRBV7-3 and TRBJ2-1, with D unresolved. The CDR3 is made up of 13 amino acids. Per germline, CDR1 SGHTA and CDR2 FQGTGA. V was shortened by 3 bases and J by 4 bases, with 7 bases between the two germline ends. The CDR3 protein is CASSFTEYNEQFF. The CDR3 bases are TGTGCCAGCAGCTTTACCGAGTACAATGAGCAGTTCTTC.

This clone was seen just once. This sample includes further DNA sequences coding for the same CDR3. This rearrangement joins TRBV18 to TRBJ1-6; 9 bases are a match to TRBD1. Germline trimming cut 4 bases from V and 5 bases from J; bases unmatched to any gene: 0. There are 14 residues in the CDR3. Germline V gene data show CDR1 as KGHSH and CDR2 as LQKENI. The chain's CDR3 is CASSRDRDNSPLHF. CDR3 nucleotide sequence: TGTGCCAGCTCACGGGACAGGGATAATTCACCCCTCCACTTT. Full variable domain (remainder filled in from reference TRBV18 and TRBJ1-6): NAGVMQNPRHLVRRRGQEARLRCSPMKGHSHVYWYRQLPEEGLKFMVYLQKENIIDESGMPKERFSAEFPKEGPSILRIQQVVRGDSAAYFCASSRDRDNSPLHFGNGTRLTVT.

The chain joins TRBV7-9 to TRBJ1-1; 11 bases align to TRBD1. CDR3 length: 16 amino acids. Trimming at V came to 5 bases and at J to 2 bases, leaving 7 bases not matched to a gene. Germline values: CDR1 SEHNR, CDR2 FQNEAQ (reference sequence). CDR3 coding DNA: TGTGCCAGCAGCCATCGGACAGGGGGCGTTAACACTGAAGCTTTCTTT. This encodes CASSHRTGGVNTEAFF. Using reference TRBV7-9 and TRBJ1-1 for the parts outside the CDR3, the full variable domain is DTGVSQNPRHKITKRGQNVTFRCDPISEHNRLYWYRQTLGQGPEFLTYFQNEAQLEKSRLLSDRFSAERPKGSFSTLEIQRTEQGDSAMYLCASSHRTGGVNTEAFFGQGTRLTVV.

The genes are TRBV6-5 and TRBJ1-3; a weak D match, TRBD1 (5 bases). CDR3 length equals 15 residues. Trimming left V 6 bases short and J 3 bases short, with 15 bases between. Germline V gene lookup returns CDR1 MNHEY and CDR2 SVGAGI. Here the CDR3 DNA reads TGTGCCAGCAGCACCCAAGGGGCTCTTGGAAACACCATATATTTT. It is translated as CASSTQGALGNTIYF.

The chain joins TRBV7-9 to TRBJ2-5; 13 bases agree with TRBD2. V was pared by 1 base and J by 2 bases, with 1 base of the junction left unmatched. The CDR3 runs 16 residues. Germline CDR1 reads SEHNR; CDR2 reads FQNEAQ (reference sequence). The CDR3 region is CASSLGTSGGQETQYF. In DNA form, the CDR3 reads TGTGCCAGCAGCTTAGGGACTAGCGGGGGACAAGAGACCCAGTACTTC.

The V gene is TRBV5-4, the J gene TRBJ1-4; D is unclear. The V and J ends lost 1 base and 8 bases respectively, with 9 bases between them. The CDR3 totals 13 residues. Looked up from germline, CDR1 is SGHNT and CDR2 is YYREEE (reference sequence). The CDR3 sequence: CASSLFPGEKLFF. For the CDR3, the DNA is TGTGCCAGCAGCTTGTTCCCGGGGGAAAAACTGTTTTTT.

This rearrangement joins TRBV6-5 to TRBJ2-7; 10 nucleotides line up with TRBD1. Germline V lookup: CDR1 MNHEY, CDR2 SVGAGI. The CDR3 is 14 amino acids. J was trimmed by 5 bases and V by 6 bases; bases with no gene match: 7. DNA for the CDR3: TGTGCCAGCAGGGCTCGACAGGGGGCGGACGAGCAGTACGTC. Its translation: CASRARQGADEQYV.

In DNA form, the CDR3 reads TGTGCCACCGGCCGCAGGCGGGGCCTCTACAATGAGCAGTTCTTC. This encodes CATGRRRGLYNEQFF. The rearrangement links TRBV24-1 to TRBJ2-1; TRBD2 might be the D (6 bases). The germline V gene encodes CDR1 KGHDR and CDR2 SFDVKD. This CDR3 has 15 amino acids. V lost 9 bases and J lost 3, with 17 bases in between.

This clone was detected a few times. V and J are TRBV5-1 and TRBJ2-2; D unclear. The CDR3 runs to 15 residues. Germline V gene data show CDR1 as SGHRS and CDR2 as YFSETQ. Trimming took off 2 bases at V and 6 bases at J, with 14 bases between the two ends. The CDR3 bases are TGCGCCAGCAGCTTCTCAGGCCTCCAGGCCGGGGAGCTGTTTTTT. Amino acid sequence: CASSFSGLQAGELFF.

The chain joins TRBV25-1 to TRBJ1-6, with D possibly matching TRBD1 (6 bases). The CDR3 is made up of 14 amino acids. V was clipped by 3 bases and J by 9 bases, with 12 bases between them. Germline assignment: CDR1 MGHDK and CDR2 SYGVNS. The CDR3 is CASSEGRGGSPLHF. CDR3 bases: TGTGCCAGCAGTGAGGGAAGAGGGGGTTCACCCCTCCACTTT. The variable domain in full, completed from reference TRBV25-1 and TRBJ1-6, reads EADIYQTPRYLVIGTGKKITLECSQTMGHDKMYWYQQDPGMELHLIHYSYGVNSTEKGDLSSESTVSRIRTEHFPLTLESARPSHTSQYLCASSEGRGGSPLHFGNGTRLTVT.